This T cell receptor (beta chain) came from a study of identical twins (dated by TCRdb to 2016 to 2018). A note on the overall study: TCR alpha and beta repertoires from monozygotic twins, unrelated adults of various ages and cord blood were deep-sequenced to test whether fetal clonotypes persist. To rule out contamination, the twin experiments were replicated at different times with different library preparation protocols.

There are a few counts of this clonotype. This clone's antigen is unknown. No base quality values were provided; no much bigger clone lies one nucleotide off. The library was built by means of 5' RACE. Sequenced on an Illumina HiSeq 2000. Template switching introduced a universal primer binding site; the final cDNA contained a unique molecular identifier, enabling accurate counting of TCR cDNA molecules. First-strand cDNA for TCR alpha and beta chains was synthesized from specific primers in the conserved constant-segment region. To control for contamination, each cDNA library was double barcoded with a SMART-Mk sample barcode plus Illumina barcodes. TruSeq adapter sequences along with Illumina sample barcodes were introduced in two successive PCR steps. The Illumina HiSeq platform was used with custom primers to sequence TCR alpha and beta cDNA libraries. The authors' pipeline ran thus. Raw reads were processed with MiGEC to extract unique molecular identifiers, and MiXCR was used to determine CDR3 positions. Recombination models were inferred per individual with the repgenHMM and IGoR tools using an EM algorithm. The analysis of shared clonotypes was done with the tcR package in R, with sharing normalized by the product of cloneset sizes. To study raw recombination free of thymic and clonal selection effects, out-of-frame nonproductive sequences were analyzed. TCRdb trimmed public reads at Q25 via fastp, called clones via MiXCR and kept in-frame beta chains. Identical CDR3 proteins give one entry, which carries the most common genes and DNA. TCRdb assigned the V and J calls; the authors' analysis was not used. In this sample the table shows roughly 690,000 distinct CDR3 sequences, less than 25% of which occur a single time. Over 4% of the sample rests with the top ten.

What the work shows at the level of the full study, not this receptor alone: Compared with coincidental sharing between unrelated individuals, an excess of low generation-probability sequences was observed among out-of-frame TCR alpha sequences shared between twins. Recombination models systematically underestimated out-of-frame TCR alpha sharing in monozygotic twins but agreed with sharing between unrelated individuals. In beta out-of-frame sequences, excess twin sharing was weaker, because having fewer shared sequences lowered the signal-to-noise ratio. Invariant T cells such as MAIT and iNKT could partly confound zero-insertion analyses, though diverse VJ usage argued against this for most clonotypes. Abundant cord blood beta clonotypes carried fewer insertions; young adult naive repertoires showed a weaker similar trend, while memory repertoires showed none. Conclusions relied on cross-sectional statistical analysis, since the same donors could not be followed over many years.

Every donor in the study was a healthy Caucasian. Three pairs of female monozygotic twins, all aged 18 to 29 years, were included in the twin cohort. The RNA used for TCR libraries was isolated from peripheral blood mononuclear cells. This sample also appeared in a second study, on T cells expressing NK-cell markers. The second study's paper adds: Fewer than ten donors provided sorted CD3+CD56+NKG2C+, CD3+CD56+NKG2C- and CD3+CD56-NKG2C+ T-cell subsets, whose TCR beta-chain repertoires were profiled. Of the eight sequenced donors, seven were found to be HCMV-seropositive and one was found to be HCMV-seronegative. In several experiments an anti-gammadeltaTCR antibody was added to restrict sorting to alphabetaTCR-expressing T cells. For several donors, the dominant CD3+CD56+NKG2C+ clonotypes were among the top 10 CD8+ clonotypes and accounted for about 1.0-7.5% of CD8+ T cells. Those dominant clonotypes were again the most abundant among CD3+CD56-NKG2C+ cells in a few donors, at about 28.3-60.1%. Whether the expanded NKG2C-expressing T cell clones were specific for HCMV antigens remained unclear. All eight donors whose samples were sequenced were randomly selected healthy volunteers, three of them men and five women. HCMV serostatus was determined by detecting HCMV-specific IgG in serum with a commercial ELISA kit. Bulk peripheral blood T-cell repertoires were additionally sequenced from unsorted PBMC for a handful of donors. Reads were demultiplexed and grouped by UMI with MIGEC, and clonotypes were assembled and quantified with MiTCR. To exclude erroneous sequences, any TCR cDNA sequence not supported by at least two reads was discarded. Downstream repertoire analysis used the tcR package, and clonotypes were matched across fractions by CDR3 nucleotide sequence plus V segment. Antigen specificity was annotated against VDJdb with VDJmatch, allowing one amino acid substitution in CDR3.

This TCR came from a woman under 30 in good health. Sequences were obtained from PBMCs.

The CDR3 is CASSGMGRRNEQFF. The DNA sequence is TGTGCCAGCTCGGGGATGGGGAGACGTAATGAGCAGTTCTTC. The receptor chain draws on TRBV18 and TRBJ2-1, with a weak D call of TRBD2 (5 bases match). According to the germline V gene, CDR1 reads KGHSH and CDR2 reads LQKENI. Trimming costs V 6 bases and J 7 bases, and their ends lie 16 bases apart. Its CDR3 holds 14 amino acids, cysteine through phenylalanine. Left in the record is the CDR3 DNA by itself, 42 bases read in frame from the first base.